Listed here are 10 T cell receptor beta chains from one sample, sequenced in a study of technical replicates of blood from a few donors. The protocol was immunoSEQ multiplex PCR, while the TCRdb copy is restricted to in-frame clones and leaves out a portion. Of 84,000 or so clones in the sample, around 97% are singletons; the top ten hold around 0.18%. The sequenced sample consisted of T cells isolated from PBMCs. The receptors were sampled from a human donor in good health.

In its sample, this clone was seen once. J is TRBJ1-5 and V is TRBV19; no firm D call. The germline V gene encodes CDR1 LNHDA and CDR2 SQIVND (reference sequence). The CDR3 runs to 15 residues. The V gene lost 6 bases and the J gene lost 9 bases, with 21 bases spanning the gap. The CDR3 loop is CASSTSAGVVAPQHF. CDR3 bases: TGTGCCAGTAGCACCAGTGCCGGAGTTGTCGCGCCCCAGCATTTT.

This rearrangement joins TRBV2 to TRBJ2-5; 9 bases fit TRBD1. The junction had 10 bases not matched to a gene; V was cut back by 6 bases and J by 5 bases. The V gene's germline CDR1 is SNHLY and CDR2 FYNNEI. The CDR3 runs to 15 residues. CDR3 sequence (DNA): TGTGCCAGCAGCGGGGACAGGGTGATGGGCGAGACCCAGTACTTC. This translates into CASSGDRVMGETQYF.

This clone was recorded only once. This chain links TRBV5-1 with TRBJ1-1, with 9 positions matching TRBD1. In germline, CDR1 is SGHRS, CDR2 YFSETQ. The CDR3 runs 15 residues. V lost 4 bases and J lost 1; bases outside the gene matches: 5. CDR3 bases: TGCGCCAGCAGCGGACCGGGACAGGGGAACACTGAAGCTTTCTTT. It translates to CASSGPGQGNTEAFF.

The chain joins TRBV27 to TRBJ2-6; 10 bases fit TRBD1. V shed 6 bases and J 1 base; nucleotides not matched to a gene: 18. The CDR3 loop spans 21 amino acids. Germline V gives CDR1 MNHEY, CDR2 SMNVEV (reference sequence). In nucleotides, the CDR3 is TGTGCCAGCAGCGGCTTATACGGACCGACAGGGGGCATGTCTGGGGCCAACGTCCTGACTTTC. Amino acids: CASSGLYGPTGGMSGANVLTF.

The V call is TRBV10-1, the J call TRBJ2-7; the D is unclear. The CDR3 totals 17 residues. V was pared by 0 bases and J by 0 bases, with 15 bases between. Germline CDR1 reads WNHNN; CDR2 reads SYGVQD (reference sequence). DNA of the CDR3: TGCGCCAGCAGTGAGTCTATGGGCGCAAACATCTCCTACGAGCAGTACTTC. Protein product: CASSESMGANISYEQYF.

The CDR3 here is CASTRSTNTGELFF. As DNA, the CDR3 is TGTGCCAGCACGCGGTCGACGAACACCGGGGAGCTGTTTTTT. V is TRBV2 and J is TRBJ2-2; D unclear. The CDR3 contains 14 residues. The germline CDR1 and CDR2 sequences are SNHLY and FYNNEI. Trimming cost V 7 bases and J 0 bases, with 9 bases left between them.

The V and J genes are TRBV11-3 and TRBJ1-2, with 8 bases lining up with TRBD1. The CDR3 consists of 16 residues. V gave up 0 bases and J gave up 2 bases; unmatched junction bases: 5. Germline-derived CDR1 and CDR2 are SGHNT and YENEEA. CDR3 sequence: CASSLEGRQGNYGYTF. CDR3 bases: TGTGCCAGCAGCTTAGAGGGTCGACAGGGGAACTATGGCTACACCTTC.

The chain is built from TRBV28 and TRBJ1-1; a weak D match, TRBD1 (5 bases). V dropped 7 bases and J dropped 4 bases, with 22 bases sitting between them. The CDR3 has 16 amino acids. Looked up from germline, CDR1 is MDHEN and CDR2 is SYDVKM. This chain's CDR3 is CASTREDAMVGTEAFF. The CDR3 DNA is TGTGCCAGCACCAGGGAGGACGCCATGGTGGGCACTGAAGCTTTCTTT. The full variable domain, its missing parts supplied by reference TRBV28 and TRBJ1-1, is DVKVTQSSRYLVKRTGEKVFLECVQDMDHENMFWYRQDPGLGLRLIYFSYDVKMKEKGDIPEGYSVSREKKERFSLILESASTNQTSMYLCASTREDAMVGTEAFFGQGTRLTVV.

This chain links TRBV5-1 with TRBJ1-2; 9 bases fit TRBD1. Germline CDR1 SGHRS, CDR2 YFSETQ. The CDR3 contains 15 residues. V shed 4 bases and J 3 bases; nucleotides not matched to a gene: 7. CDR3 sequence reads: CASSPRTGVDYGYTF. Here the CDR3 DNA reads TGCGCCAGCAGCCCCAGGACAGGGGTGGACTATGGCTACACCTTC.

Only one count was recorded for this clone. This chain joins TRBV7-9 and TRBJ2-5; a weak D match, TRBD2 (6 bases). The V end was cut by 3 bases, the J end by 4 bases, with 15 bases between. Germline V gene data show CDR1 as SEHNR and CDR2 as FQNEAQ (reference sequence). The CDR3 is 15 amino acids. Written as DNA, the CDR3 is TGTGCCAGCAGCTTTTCATCGTCGCGGGGAGAGACCCAGTACTTC. This gives the protein CASSFSSSRGETQYF.